Each of the 6 T cell receptor beta chains below was sequenced from the same sample in a study of blood T cell repertoires in COVID-19. Generated by immunoSEQ multiplex PCR, the TCRdb table keeps only in-frame clones and is missing some. The data show about 250,000 clones, 70% to 90% seen once. The sample consisted of peripheral blood. All receptors derive from a man aged 45-65 years with acute or convalescent COVID-19.

The J gene is TRBJ2-7, the V gene TRBV9; 7 bases line up with TRBD1. Germline V gene data show CDR1 as SGDLS and CDR2 as YYNGEE. J was trimmed by 3 bases and V by 2 bases; bases with no gene match: 8. This CDR3 has 15 residues. This CDR3 is CASSVTGAPYYEQYF. CDR3 coding DNA: TGTGCCAGCAGCGTTACAGGGGCACCCTACTACGAGCAGTACTTC.

The chain links TRBV2 to TRBJ2-1, with 10 positions matching TRBD2. Germline V CDR1 and CDR2: SNHLY, FYNNEI. The CDR3 totals 15 residues. V trimming: 8 bases; J trimming: 8 bases; junction bases outside the gene matches: 12. In nucleotides, the CDR3 is TGTGCCAGCGCCGTGGAGGGACTAGCGATCCATGAGCAGTTCTTC. It specifies CASAVEGLAIHEQFF.

This clone was recorded a few times. The chain has TRBV29-1 and TRBJ2-7; 12 nucleotides align to TRBD2. In germline, CDR1 is SQVTM, CDR2 ANQGSEA. J gave up 1 base and V 6 bases, and 1 base lay outside the gene matches. This CDR3 spans 13 amino acids. The CDR3 is CSVGTSGSYEQYF. CDR3 DNA sequence: TGCAGCGTGGGGACTAGCGGGTCCTACGAGCAGTACTTC.

This clone was detected once. V usage is TRBV11-3 and J usage is TRBJ1-1, with D unclear. Trimming cost V 4 bases and J 3 bases, with 6 bases left between them. This CDR3 has 12 amino acids. CDR1 and CDR2 (germline): SGHNT, YENEEA. The DNA for the CDR3 is TGTGCCAGCAGCTATGAGTACACTGAAGCTTTCTTT. It yields the protein CASSYEYTEAFF.

V usage is TRBV3-1 (or the pseudogene TRBV3-2) and J usage is TRBJ2-3; 8 bases map to TRBD2. This CDR3 is 18 amino acids long. Losses at the gene ends were 3 bases for V and 0 bases for J; bases not matched to a gene: 11. Germline V gene sequence: CDR1 LGHDT, CDR2 YNNKEL (reference sequence). The CDR3 loop is CASSQAGGSRLSTDTQYF. CDR3 nucleotide sequence: TGTGCCAGCAGCCAGGCGGGGGGCTCTCGTTTGAGCACAGATACGCAGTATTTT.

The V gene is TRBV24-1, the J gene TRBJ2-5; no definite D call. Between the trimmed V and J ends, which lost 2 bases and 1 base, there was a span of 7 bases. The CDR3 length is 14 residues. Germline V gene lookup returns CDR1 KGHDR and CDR2 SFDVKD. CDR3 amino acids: CATSDWASQETQYF. CDR3 sequence (DNA): TGTGCCACCAGTGATTGGGCATCCCAAGAGACCCAGTACTTC.